The 5 T cell receptor beta chains below all came from one sample that was sequenced in a study of human T cells and chemical hapten exposure. Indicated time point: patch test 1, 2 weeks after DPC sensitization. Specified treatment: therapeutic diphenylcyclopropenone sensitization with weekly scalp DPC. TCRdb fed the RACE reads into MiXCR, producing one record per CDR3 protein. The sample contains tens of thousands of distinct CDR3 sequences, 10% to 13% of which appear only once. The sample was whole blood, taken in connection with sensitization to the hapten diphenylcyclopropenone (DPC). The receptor source for this set is a man aged 35 to 55 with alopecia areata. Some clones in this sample may be carry-over from other donors' samples.

Many counts were recorded for this clonotype. V usage is TRBV4-3 and J usage is TRBJ1-1; D perhaps matches TRBD1 (5 bases). Trimming took off 3 bases at V and 4 bases at J, with 9 bases between the two ends. Germline V gene sequence: CDR1 LGHNA, CDR2 YSLEER. The CDR3 spans 13 residues. The DNA of the CDR3 is TGCGCCAGCAGCCAGATCCAGGGCACTGAAGCTTTCTTT. This gives the protein CASSQIQGTEAFF.

The CDR3 loop is CSVGKETGELFF. The CDR3, as DNA: TGCAGCGTTGGTAAAGAGACCGGGGAGCTGTTTTTT. The chain joins TRBV29-1 to TRBJ2-2; D uncertain. CDR3 length: 12 residues. Trimming left V 4 bases short and J 5 bases short, with 8 bases between. CDR1 is SQVTM, CDR2 ANQGSEA, per germline.

This clonotype has a count of ten or more. This chain connects TRBV7-2 to TRBJ1-3; D unresolved. The CDR3 runs 15 residues. CDR1 SGHTA and CDR2 FQGNSA come from the germline V gene. Trimming removed 4 bases at V and 3 bases at J, with 13 bases between. This CDR3 reads CASSWTGSHGNTIYF. The DNA of the CDR3 is TGTGCCAGCAGCTGGACCGGGTCTCATGGAAACACCATATATTTT.

This clonotype has just a few counts. The rearrangement joins TRBV11-2 to TRBJ2-7; 7 bases fit TRBD2. J was trimmed by 3 bases and V by 1 base; bases with no gene match: 9. The V gene's germline CDR1 is SGHAT and CDR2 FQNNGV. CDR3 size: 16 residues. CDR3 nucleotide sequence: TGTGCCAGCAGCTTAGCGGTGTCTAGCGGATACTACGAGCAGTACTTC. Encoded protein: CASSLAVSSGYYEQYF.

V usage is TRBV27 and J usage is TRBJ2-5; 7 nucleotides align to TRBD1. Trimming removed 8 bases from V and 2 bases from J; junction bases left unmatched: 8. The CDR3 totals 14 residues. Germline assignment: CDR1 MNHEY and CDR2 SMNVEV (reference sequence). The CDR3: CASGTGRGQETQYF. Here the CDR3 DNA reads TGTGCCAGCGGGACGGGCAGGGGGCAAGAGACCCAGTACTTC.